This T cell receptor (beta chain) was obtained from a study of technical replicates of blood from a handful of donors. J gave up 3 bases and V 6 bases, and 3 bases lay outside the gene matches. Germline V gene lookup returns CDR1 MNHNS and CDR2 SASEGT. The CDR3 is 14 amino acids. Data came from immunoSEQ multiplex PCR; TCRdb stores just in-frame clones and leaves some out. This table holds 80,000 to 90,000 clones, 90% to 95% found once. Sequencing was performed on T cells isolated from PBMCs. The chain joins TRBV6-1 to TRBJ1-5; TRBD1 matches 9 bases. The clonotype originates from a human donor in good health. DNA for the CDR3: TGTGCCAGCAGAAGGACAGGGGACAATCAGCCCCAGCATTTT. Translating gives CASRRTGDNQPQHF.